These 4 T cell receptor beta chains were all obtained from the same sample, sequenced in a study of CXCR3-negative and CXCR3-positive naive CD8 T cells. No antigen is known for these receptors. The authors prepared UMI-labeled TRB cDNA libraries by 5' RACE. TCRdb reworked the 5' RACE reads into one entry per CDR3 protein, no DNA. Its table lists about 89,000 distinct CDR3 sequences. Study-level findings and limits: For CXCR3-positive naive cells, TRB CDR3s were more hydrophobic than those of CXCR3-negative naive cells.

Sequencing input: naive CXCR3+ CD8+ T cells from blood. The sample's subset: CD45RO-CCR7+CD27+CD95- naive CD8+ T cells expressing CXCR3 (TNR3+). These receptors all come from a human donor in good health. Some clones in this sample may be carry-over from other donors' samples.

The V call is TRBV30, the J call TRBJ1-1; TCRdb returns TRBD1, unconfirmable since there is no DNA. This CDR3 region has 13 residues. CDR1 is GTSNPN and CDR2 is SVGIG in the germline V gene (reference sequence). The CDR3 sequence: CVCDGPGDTEAFF.

The chain has TRBV5-1 and TRBJ1-2. The CDR3 is 13 amino acids. CDR1 is SGHRS, CDR2 YFSETQ, per germline. The CDR3 loop is CASSLDPTYGYTF.

The V call is TRBV5-1, the J call TRBJ2-5; TCRdb reports TRBD2, a call that lacks DNA to check it against. The CDR3 consists of 18 residues. Germline CDR1 reads SGHRS; CDR2 reads YFSETQ. The CDR3 here is CASSLEMLVGRDRETQYF. Using reference TRBV5-1 and TRBJ2-5 for the parts outside the CDR3, the full variable domain is KAGVTQTPRYLIKTRGQQVTLSCSPISGHRSVSWYQQTPGQGLQFLFEYFSETQRNKGNFPGRFSGRQFSNSRSEMNVSTLELGDSALYLCASSLEMLVGRDRETQYFGPGTRLLVL.

V gene TRBV7-2 combines with J gene TRBJ2-5; the D gene TCRdb calls, TRBD1, cannot be checked with no DNA. The CDR3 covers 14 residues. CDR1 and CDR2 (germline): SGHTA, FQGNSA. The chain's CDR3 is CASSWGRTPETQYF.